These 9 T cell receptor beta chains were sequenced from one sample in a study of T-cell memory formation after mild COVID-19 (dated by TCRdb to the early 2020s). Library preparation used 5' RACE. The reads were generated on an Illumina NovaSeq 6000. TCRdb reprocessed the public reads (quality trimming at Q25 with fastp, clone calling with MiXCR) and kept in-frame beta chains. Here each entry gathers all rows of one CDR3 protein and keeps the most common genes and DNA. This sample comprises 250,000 to 300,000 distinct CDR3 sequences, 15% to 20% of them detected only once. The leading ten clones occupy roughly 23% of the sample. Sequencing used PBMCs or a T cell subset sorted from them (not recorded which). These receptors all stem from a man aged 18 to 30 who had mild COVID-19 (a few samples of this study predate the infection). The sample titles of this study are shuffled in the database, so cell type and time point are left out; the donor was told from shared clones.

The chain is built from TRBV24-1 and TRBJ2-1, with D perhaps matching TRBD2 (5 bases). This CDR3 spans 16 amino acids. V was cut by 4 bases and J by 8 bases, with 20 bases left in between. Germline V lookup: CDR1 KGHDR, CDR2 SFDVKD. The CDR3 sequence: CATSDPGNWEHDEQFF. The CDR3 bases are TGTGCCACCAGTGACCCCGGGAACTGGGAGCATGATGAGCAGTTCTTC.

The chain employs TRBV5-1 and TRBJ1-2; 8 bases match TRBD1. CDR1 and CDR2 (germline): SGHRS, YFSETQ. This CDR3 has 21 amino acids. Unmatched junction bases numbered 27, after V lost 0 bases and J lost 8 bases. As DNA, the CDR3 is TGCGCCAGCAGCTTGGATGGGGGACAGGCCATAAACCGTTTCAGGGCCGGCGGCTACACCTTC. Encoded protein: CASSLDGGQAINRFRAGGYTF.

The rearrangement uses TRBV9 and TRBJ1-4; maybe TRBD1 (5 bases). V was clipped by 3 bases and J by 7 bases, with 13 bases between them. The germline V gene encodes CDR1 SGDLS and CDR2 YYNGEE. CDR3 size: 14 residues. CDR3 loop: CASSADLGVEKLFF. CDR3 sequence (DNA): TGTGCCAGCAGCGCAGATCTAGGGGTTGAAAAACTGTTTTTT.

The rearrangement joins TRBV5-4 to TRBJ1-4; 7 bases fit TRBD1. The CDR3 is made up of 13 amino acids. Germline-derived CDR1 and CDR2 are SGHNT and YYREEE (reference sequence). The junction had 3 bases not matched to a gene; V was cut back by 4 bases and J by 6 bases. CDR3 nucleotides: TGTGCCAGCAGCAAAGGACAGGATGAAAAACTGTTTTTT. Protein product: CASSKGQDEKLFF.

This clonotype occurred a few times. This rearrangement joins TRBV7-3 to TRBJ1-5; possible D gene TRBD1, 6 bases. This CDR3 has 16 amino acids. Germline-derived CDR1 and CDR2 are SGHTA and FQGTGA. Trimming removed 1 base at V and 1 base at J, with 11 bases between. CDR3: CASSLRHRASNQPQHF. The CDR3 nucleotides read TGTGCCAGCAGCTTAAGGCACAGGGCAAGCAATCAGCCCCAGCATTTT.

This clonotype has a handful of counts. The rearrangement joins TRBV7-2 to TRBJ2-5, with D perhaps TRBD2 (5 bases). The CDR3 totals 13 residues. Germline V CDR1 and CDR2: SGHTA, FQGNSA. The V gene lost 6 bases and the J gene lost 7 bases, with 15 bases spanning the gap. The CDR3 DNA sequence: TGTGCCAGCAGGGTAGGGCTAGAGGGGACCCAGTACTTC. It encodes CASRVGLEGTQYF.

This clonotype was detected a few times. The chain joins TRBV12-5 to TRBJ2-1; 7 bases are shared with TRBD1. J was trimmed by 2 bases and V by 2 bases; bases with no gene match: 3. Germline-derived CDR1 and CDR2 are LGHNT and FRNRAP. The CDR3 sequence is 15 residues long. The CDR3 coding sequence is TGTGCTAGTGGTTTGCCGGACAGGCCCTACAATGAGCAGTTCTTC. It is translated as CASGLPDRPYNEQFF.

This clonotype has just one count. The chain combines TRBV18 with TRBJ2-7; weak D call: TRBD2 (7 bases). Trimming cost V 0 bases and J 5 bases, with 14 bases left between them. Germline V lookup: CDR1 KGHSH, CDR2 LQKENI. CDR3 length equals 15 residues. The CDR3 protein is CASSPPAGAPDEQYF. The CDR3 DNA is TGTGCCAGCTCACCACCCGCGGGGGCCCCTGACGAGCAGTACTTC.

In this sample, this clonotype turned up a few times. The CDR3 DNA sequence: TGCAGTGCACGTGGGGGGCCCTCCTACGAGCAGTACGTC. This codes for CSARGGPSYEQYV. The genes are TRBV20-1 and TRBJ2-7; D tentatively fits TRBD1 or TRBD2 (6 bases each). The CDR3 consists of 13 residues. V was trimmed by 6 bases and J by 0 bases, leaving 12 bases between them. The germline V gene encodes CDR1 DFQATT and CDR2 SNEGSKA (reference sequence).